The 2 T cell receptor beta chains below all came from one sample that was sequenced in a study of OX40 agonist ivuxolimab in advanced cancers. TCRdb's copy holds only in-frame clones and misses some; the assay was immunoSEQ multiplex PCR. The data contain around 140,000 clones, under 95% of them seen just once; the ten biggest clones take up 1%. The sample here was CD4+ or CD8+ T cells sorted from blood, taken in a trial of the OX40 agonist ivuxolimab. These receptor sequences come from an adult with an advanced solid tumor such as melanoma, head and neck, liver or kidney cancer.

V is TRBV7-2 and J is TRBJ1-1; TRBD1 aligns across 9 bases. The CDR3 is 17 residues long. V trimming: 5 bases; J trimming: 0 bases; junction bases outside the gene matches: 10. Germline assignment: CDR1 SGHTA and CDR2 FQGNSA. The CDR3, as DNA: TGTGCCAGCAGCCACGGACAGGGGCTACGTATGAACACTGAAGCTTTCTTT. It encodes CASSHGQGLRMNTEAFF.

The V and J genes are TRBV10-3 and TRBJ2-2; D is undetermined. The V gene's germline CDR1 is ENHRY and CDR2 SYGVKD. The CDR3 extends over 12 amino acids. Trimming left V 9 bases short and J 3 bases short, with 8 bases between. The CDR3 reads CAIRPHTGELFF. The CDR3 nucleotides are TGTGCCATAAGACCTCACACCGGGGAGCTGTTTTTT.